These 18 T cell receptor beta chains were all obtained from the same sample, sequenced in a study of T cell repertoires in cytomegalovirus infection. Which antigens these TCRs recognize remains unknown. TCRdb reanalysed the reads using MiXCR and keeps one entry per CDR3 protein. Of fewer than 950,000 distinct CDR3 sequences listed, about 30% are singletons. Source: cultured CD8+ T cells from PBMCs, taken from culture after CMV antigen stimulation. The receptors originated from a human donor in good health (CMV status not recorded). Some clones in this sample may be carry-over from other donors' samples.

This clonotype was counted many times. The rearrangement links TRBV7-2 to TRBJ1-5; D not certain. CDR1 SGHTA and CDR2 FQGNSA come from the germline V gene. This CDR3 comprises 13 residues. V was clipped by 5 bases and J by 6 bases, with 11 bases between them. The CDR3: CASSPGVSQPQHF. DNA of the CDR3: TGTGCCAGCAGCCCCGGGGTGAGTCAGCCCCAGCATTTT.

J is TRBJ1-1 and V is TRBV6-1; unclear D gene. The V gene's germline CDR1 is MNHNS and CDR2 SASEGT. CDR3 size: 14 residues. Trimming cost V 3 bases and J 3 bases, with 11 bases left between them. The CDR3 loop reads CASSEGYRDTEAFF. The CDR3 nucleotides are TGTGCCAGCAGTGAGGGCTATAGGGACACTGAAGCTTTCTTT.

This clonotype was observed a single time. This chain connects TRBV15 to TRBJ2-3, with no clear D. Germline CDR1 reads LNHNV; CDR2 reads YYDKDF (reference sequence). The CDR3 totals 14 residues. Trimming pared 0 bases from V and 6 bases from J, leaving 10 bases between. CDR3 sequence (DNA): TGTGCCACCAGCAGAGACGTCTCGCGGGATACGCAGTATTTT. Its protein product is CATSRDVSRDTQYF. Supplemented by reference TRBV15 and TRBJ2-3, the full variable domain reads DAMVIQNPRYQVTQFGKPVTLSCSQTLNHNVMYWYQQKSSQAPKLLFHYYDKDFNNEADTPDNFQSRRPNTSFCFLDIRSPGLGDTAMYLCATSRDVSRDTQYFGPGTRLTVL.

This sequence joins TRBV4-1 and TRBJ1-1, with TRBD1 identical over 7 bases. In germline, CDR1 is MGHRA, CDR2 YSYEKL. The CDR3 runs to 15 residues. V lost 3 bases, J lost 1 base, and 5 bases stayed unmatched. CDR3 in DNA: TGCGCCAGCAGCCACCTAACAGGGGCGAACACTGAAGCTTTCTTT. Protein product: CASSHLTGANTEAFF.

This clonotype was seen just once. Possible read error: a much larger clone is one base away. This chain uses TRBV7-6 with TRBJ1-1; 9 bases map to TRBD1. The CDR3 contains 15 residues. Germline assignment: CDR1 SGHVS and CDR2 FNYEAQ. CDR3: CASSRWTGENTKAFF. The CDR3 DNA follows: TGTGCCAGCAGCCGCTGGACAGGGGAAAACACTAAAGCTTTCTTT. Together with reference TRBV7-6 and TRBJ1-1, the CDR3 gives the full variable domain: GAGVSQSPRYKVTKRGQDVALRCDPISGHVSLYWYRQALGQGPEFLTYFNYEAQQDKSGLPNDRFSAERPEGSISTLTIQRTEQRDSAMYRCASSRWTGENTKAFFGQGTRLTVV.

This clonotype has a single count. V gene TRBV7-9 combines with J gene TRBJ2-5; tentatively, D is TRBD2 (6 bases). This CDR3 region has 14 residues. Trimming pared 5 bases from V and 5 bases from J, leaving 15 bases between. Germline values: CDR1 SEHNR, CDR2 FQNEAQ (reference sequence). CDR3 loop: CASSAGGATETQYF. The DNA of the CDR3 is TGTGCCAGCAGCGCGGGCGGGGCCACGGAGACCCAGTACTTC.

This clonotype was detected only a few times. The chain links TRBV7-8 to TRBJ2-1; D might be TRBD2 (6 bases). The length of the CDR3 is 12 residues. Germline loops: CDR1 SGHVS, CDR2 FQNEAQ. Trimming shortened V by 5 bases and J by 5 bases, and 7 bases separated the two germline ends. CDR3 in DNA: TGTGCCAGCAGCGGGGGGAACAATGAGCAGTTCTTC. Its protein is CASSGGNNEQFF.

This clonotype has only a few counts. A read error may produce the germline difference seen at one junction end. The V and J genes are TRBV4-1 and TRBJ1-4, with D possibly TRBD1 on 6 matching bases. CDR3 length equals 17 residues. CDR1 and CDR2 from the germline V gene are MGHRA and YSYEKL. DNA for the CDR3: TGTGCCAGCAGCCAAGAGGGAAGGGGGACAACTAATGAAAAACTGTTTTTT. As protein: CASSQEGRGTTNEKLFF.

Comment on this clonotype: Given a much more abundant clone one base away, this may be a read error. The chain joins TRBV7-2 to TRBJ2-3; perhaps D is TRBD1 or TRBD2 (6 bases each). Per the germline V gene, CDR1 is SGHTA and CDR2 is FQGNSA. The CDR3 sequence is 15 residues long. The CDR3 spells CASNLFGGPEDTQYF. As DNA, the CDR3 is TGTGCCAGCAACTTATTTGGGGGGCCAGAGGATACGCAGTATTTT.

J is TRBJ2-3 and V is TRBV20-1, with 7 bases matching TRBD2. Germline trimming cut 6 bases from V and 5 bases from J; bases unmatched to any gene: 11. Germline CDR1 DFQATT, CDR2 SNEGSKA (reference sequence). The CDR3 contains 14 residues. The CDR3 coding sequence is TGCAGTGCCCCTGCCGGGGGGACGATAGATACGCAGTATTTT. The encoded protein is CSAPAGGTIDTQYF.

The V and J genes are TRBV11-2 and TRBJ2-1, with 8 nucleotides matching TRBD2. The germline V gene has CDR1 SGHAT and CDR2 FQNNGV. With V trimmed by 7 bases and J by 6 bases, 11 bases remained unmatched. The CDR3 runs 15 residues. DNA of the CDR3: TGTGCCAGCACCCTGGGGGGCGGGGGGCCCAATGAGCAGTTCTTC. It is translated as CASTLGGGGPNEQFF.

The genes are TRBV19 and TRBJ2-7, with D perhaps matching TRBD1 (6 bases). Trimming shortened V by 3 bases and J by 3 bases, and 9 bases separated the two germline ends. Germline CDR1 is LNHDA and CDR2 is SQIVND (reference sequence). The CDR3 is 13 residues long. The CDR3 loop is CASSILDSYEQYF. The CDR3 DNA reads as TGTGCCAGTAGTATCTTGGACAGCTACGAGCAGTACTTC.

V is TRBV19 and J is TRBJ2-7, with 8 positions matching TRBD2. The CDR3 runs to 14 residues. CDR1 is LNHDA and CDR2 is SQIVND in the germline V gene (reference sequence). V shed 5 bases, J shed 10 bases, and the junction held 13 bases outside the gene matches. This CDR3 is CASSPGLASLIQYV. CDR3 DNA: TGTGCCAGTAGTCCCGGACTAGCCAGCCTAATCCAGTACGTC.

The sample holds a few counts of this clonotype. The chain uses TRBV7-9 and TRBJ1-2; D may be TRBD1 (6 bases). The CDR3 length is 13 residues. CDR1 is SEHNR, CDR2 FQNEAQ, per germline (reference sequence). The germline V and J ends were trimmed by 5 bases and 8 bases, with 15 bases remaining between them. CDR3 nucleotide sequence: TGTGCCAGCAGCCAGGGGCCCCTGGAGGGCTACACCTTC. It specifies CASSQGPLEGYTF.

This clonotype turned up a few times. The chain has TRBV7-6 and TRBJ2-3; 9 bases match TRBD2. Trimming at V came to 6 bases and at J to 3 bases, leaving 13 bases not matched to a gene. This CDR3 has 17 amino acids. Germline lookup yields CDR1 SGHVS and CDR2 FNYEAQ. CDR3 protein: CASRDRLADLGTDTQYF. In DNA form, the CDR3 reads TGTGCCAGCAGGGATCGACTAGCGGACCTAGGAACAGATACGCAGTATTTT.

This chain uses TRBV5-1 with TRBJ1-1; D might be TRBD1 (5 bases). Germline V gene data show CDR1 as SGHRS and CDR2 as YFSETQ. The CDR3 has 14 amino acids. Trimming left V 1 base short and J 4 bases short, with 11 bases between. CDR3 amino acids: CASSLNWGSTEAFF. As DNA, the CDR3 is TGCGCCAGCAGCTTGAATTGGGGGAGCACTGAAGCTTTCTTT.

This chain uses TRBV5-4 with TRBJ2-1; no definite D call. The CDR3 length is 17 residues. The germline V gene encodes CDR1 SGHNT and CDR2 YYREEE (reference sequence). V was clipped by 5 bases and J by 8 bases, with 26 bases between them. In DNA, the CDR3 is TGTGCCAGCAGTCCCTACCTAGTCAGTCTTAGGCCGGATGAGCAGTTCTTC. Protein sequence: CASSPYLVSLRPDEQFF. The whole variable domain, filled in from reference TRBV5-4 and TRBJ2-1, reads ETGVTQSPTHLIKTRGQQVTLRCSSQSGHNTVSWYQQALGQGPQFIFQYYREEENGRGNFPPRFSGLQFPNYSSELNVNALELDDSALYLCASSPYLVSLRPDEQFFGPGTRLTVL.

This clonotype was counted at least ten times. The rearrangement uses TRBV12-3 or TRBV12-4 and TRBJ2-7, with unresolved D. The CDR3 contains 12 residues. Between the trimmed V and J ends, which lost 3 bases and 2 bases, there was a span of 5 bases. DNA for the CDR3: TGTGCCAGCAGTTTTCAGACCTACGAGCAGTACTTC. Translation gives CASSFQTYEQYF.